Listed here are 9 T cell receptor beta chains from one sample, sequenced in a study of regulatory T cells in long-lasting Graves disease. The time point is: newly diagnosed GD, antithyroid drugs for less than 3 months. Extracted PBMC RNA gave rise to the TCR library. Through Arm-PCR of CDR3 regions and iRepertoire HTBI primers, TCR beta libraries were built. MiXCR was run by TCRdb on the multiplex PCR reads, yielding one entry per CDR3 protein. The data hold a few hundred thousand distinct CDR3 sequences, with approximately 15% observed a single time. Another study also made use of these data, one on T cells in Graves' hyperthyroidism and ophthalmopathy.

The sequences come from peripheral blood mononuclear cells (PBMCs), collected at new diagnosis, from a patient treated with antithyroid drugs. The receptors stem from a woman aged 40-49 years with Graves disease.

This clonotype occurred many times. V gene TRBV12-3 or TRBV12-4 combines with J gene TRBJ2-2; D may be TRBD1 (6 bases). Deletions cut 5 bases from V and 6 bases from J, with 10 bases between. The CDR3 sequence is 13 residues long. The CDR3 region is CASSKQGPGELFF. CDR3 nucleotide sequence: TGTGCCAGCAGTAAACAGGGCCCCGGGGAGCTGTTTTTT.

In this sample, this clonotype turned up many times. The CDR3 protein is CASSLLGTANTEAFF. In DNA, the CDR3 is TGTGCCAGCAGCTTATTAGGGACGGCGAACACTGAAGCTTTCTTT. V usage is TRBV7-2 and J usage is TRBJ1-1; a weak D match, TRBD1 (5 bases). The CDR3 totals 15 residues. Trimming cost V 2 bases and J 1 base, with 11 bases left between them. Germline CDR1 is SGHTA and CDR2 is FQGNSA.

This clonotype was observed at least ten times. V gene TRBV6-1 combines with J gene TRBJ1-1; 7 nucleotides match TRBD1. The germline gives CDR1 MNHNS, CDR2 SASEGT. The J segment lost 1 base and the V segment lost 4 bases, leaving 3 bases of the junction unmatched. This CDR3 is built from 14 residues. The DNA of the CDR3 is TGTGCCAGCAGTGTGGGACAGACGAACACTGAAGCTTTCTTT. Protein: CASSVGQTNTEAFF.

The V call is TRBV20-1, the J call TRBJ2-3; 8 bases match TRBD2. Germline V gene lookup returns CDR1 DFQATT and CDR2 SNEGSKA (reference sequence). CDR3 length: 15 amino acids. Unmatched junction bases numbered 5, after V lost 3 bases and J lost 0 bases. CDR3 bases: TGCAGTGCTAGGGGGCGGGAGGAAAGCACAGATACGCAGTATTTT. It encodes CSARGREESTDTQYF.

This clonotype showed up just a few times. The CDR3 loop reads CASRATGGRYEQYF. CDR3 DNA: TGCGCCAGCAGGGCGACAGGGGGGCGGTACGAGCAGTACTTC. The rearrangement links TRBV4-1 to TRBJ2-7; TRBD1 aligns across 9 bases. V lost 6 bases, J lost 4 bases, and 7 bases stayed unmatched. Per germline, CDR1 MGHRA and CDR2 YSYEKL. The CDR3 is 14 residues long.

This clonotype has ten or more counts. This CDR3 is CASSAGQGYGNQPQHF. Written as DNA, the CDR3 is TGTGCCAGCAGTGCGGGACAGGGCTACGGCAATCAGCCCCAGCATTTT. The gene calls are TRBV25-1 and TRBJ1-5; 9 bases are shared with TRBD1. Germline V lookup: CDR1 MGHDK, CDR2 SYGVNS. This CDR3 spans 16 amino acids. J gave up 2 bases and V 4 bases, and 6 bases lay outside the gene matches. The full variable domain, rest sourced from reference TRBV25-1 and TRBJ1-5, is EADIYQTPRYLVIGTGKKITLECSQTMGHDKMYWYQQDPGMELHLIHYSYGVNSTEKGDLSSESTVSRIRTEHFPLTLESARPSHTSQYLCASSAGQGYGNQPQHFGDGTRLSIL.

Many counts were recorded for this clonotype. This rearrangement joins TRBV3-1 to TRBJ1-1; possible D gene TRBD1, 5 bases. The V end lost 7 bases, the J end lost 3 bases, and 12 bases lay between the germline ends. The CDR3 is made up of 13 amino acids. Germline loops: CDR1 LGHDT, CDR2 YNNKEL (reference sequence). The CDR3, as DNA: TGTGCCAGCACACTACGGGGGGACACTGAAGCTTTCTTT. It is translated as CASTLRGDTEAFF.

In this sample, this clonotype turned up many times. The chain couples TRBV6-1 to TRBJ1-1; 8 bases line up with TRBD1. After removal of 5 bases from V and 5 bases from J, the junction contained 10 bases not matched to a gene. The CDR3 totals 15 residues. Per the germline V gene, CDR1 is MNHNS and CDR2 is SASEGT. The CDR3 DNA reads TGTGCCAGCAGTCAAAGACAGGGGACGGGGACTGAAGCTTTCTTT. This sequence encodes CASSQRQGTGTEAFF.

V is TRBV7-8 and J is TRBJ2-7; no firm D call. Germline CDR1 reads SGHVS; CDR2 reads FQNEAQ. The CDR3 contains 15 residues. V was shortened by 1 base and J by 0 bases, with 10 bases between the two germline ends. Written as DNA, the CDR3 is TGTGCCAGCAGCTTAGTGGCGGATAGCTCCTACGAGCAGTACTTC. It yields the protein CASSLVADSSYEQYF.